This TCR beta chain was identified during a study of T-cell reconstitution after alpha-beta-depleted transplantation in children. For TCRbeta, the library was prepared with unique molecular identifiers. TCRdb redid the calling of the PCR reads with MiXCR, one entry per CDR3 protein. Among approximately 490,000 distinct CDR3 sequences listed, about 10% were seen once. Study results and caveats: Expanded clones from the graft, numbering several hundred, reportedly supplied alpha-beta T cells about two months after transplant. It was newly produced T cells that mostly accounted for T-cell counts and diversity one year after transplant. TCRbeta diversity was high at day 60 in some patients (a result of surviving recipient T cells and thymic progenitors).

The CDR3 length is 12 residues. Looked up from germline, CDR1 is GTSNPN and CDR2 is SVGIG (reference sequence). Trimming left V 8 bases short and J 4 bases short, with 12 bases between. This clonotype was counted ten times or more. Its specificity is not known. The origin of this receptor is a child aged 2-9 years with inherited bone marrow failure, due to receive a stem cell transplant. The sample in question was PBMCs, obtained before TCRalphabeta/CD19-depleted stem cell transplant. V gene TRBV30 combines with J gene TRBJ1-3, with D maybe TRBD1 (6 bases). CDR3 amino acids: CAGGRTGNTIYF. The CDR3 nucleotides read TGTGCCGGGGGGCGCACAGGAAACACCATATATTTT. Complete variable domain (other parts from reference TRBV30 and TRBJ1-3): SQTIHQWPATLVQPVGSPLSLECTVEGTSNPNLYWYRQAAGRGLQLLFYSVGIGQISSEVPQNLSASRPQDRQFILSSKKLLLSDSGFYLCAGGRTGNTIYFGEGSWLTVV.